This T cell receptor (beta chain) is from a study of T cells in Graves' hyperthyroidism and ophthalmopathy. This clonotype was counted many times. TCR beta CDR3 regions were amplified from RNA. HTBI primers drove first-round RT-PCR of the TCR CDR3. TCRdb passed the multiplex PCR reads through MiXCR, listing each CDR3 protein once. The data hold around 620,000 distinct CDR3 sequences, with 35% to 55% observed a single time. This CDR3 spans 15 amino acids. V lost 4 bases, J lost 0 bases, and 10 bases lay in between. The germline V gene has CDR1 SNHLY and CDR2 FYNNEI. Sequencing used peripheral blood or thyroid tissue (not recorded which). The chain carries TRBV2 and TRBJ1-3; no clear D. The clonotype was recovered from an adult woman with Graves' disease, either hyperthyroidism or ophthalmopathy (not recorded which). CDR3 loop: CASSVRPSSGNTIYF. In DNA, the CDR3 is TGTGCCAGCAGTGTAAGACCCAGCTCTGGAAACACCATATATTTT. The full variable domain, rest sourced from reference TRBV2 and TRBJ1-3, is EPEVTQTPSHQVTQMGQEVILRCVPISNHLYFYWYRQILGQKVEFLVSFYNNEISEKSEIFDDQFSVERPDGSNFTLKIRSTKLEDSAMYFCASSVRPSSGNTIYFGEGSWLTVV.